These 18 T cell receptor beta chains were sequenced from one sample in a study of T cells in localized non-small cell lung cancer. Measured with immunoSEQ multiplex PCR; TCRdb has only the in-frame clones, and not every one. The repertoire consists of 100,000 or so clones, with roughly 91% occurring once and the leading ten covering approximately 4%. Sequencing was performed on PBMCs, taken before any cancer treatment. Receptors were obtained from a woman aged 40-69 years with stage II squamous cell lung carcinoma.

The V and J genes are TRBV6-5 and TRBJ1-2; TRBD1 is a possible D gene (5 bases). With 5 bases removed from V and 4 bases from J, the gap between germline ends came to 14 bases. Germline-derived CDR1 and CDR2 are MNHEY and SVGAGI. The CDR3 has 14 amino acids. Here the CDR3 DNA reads TGTGCCAGCAGTCCCCTCGGGGGATCCTATGGCTACACCTTC. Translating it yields CASSPLGGSYGYTF.

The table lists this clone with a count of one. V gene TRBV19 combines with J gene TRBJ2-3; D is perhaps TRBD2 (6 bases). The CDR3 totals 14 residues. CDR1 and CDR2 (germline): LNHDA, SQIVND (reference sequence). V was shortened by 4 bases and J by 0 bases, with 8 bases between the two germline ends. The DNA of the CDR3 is TGTGCCAGTAGTAGCGGGATAAGCACAGATACGCAGTATTTT. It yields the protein CASSSGISTDTQYF.

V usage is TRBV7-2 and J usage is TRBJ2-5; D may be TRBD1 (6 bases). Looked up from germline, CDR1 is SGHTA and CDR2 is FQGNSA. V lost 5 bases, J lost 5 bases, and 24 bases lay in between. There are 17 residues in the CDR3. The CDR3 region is CASSPGHPLGVGETQYF. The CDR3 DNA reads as TGTGCCAGCAGCCCGGGACACCCACTAGGAGTTGGGGAGACCCAGTACTTC.

The CDR3: CASSGGLAGTGELFF. The CDR3 DNA reads TGTGCCAGCAGTGGGGGACTAGCGGGGACCGGGGAGCTGTTTTTT. V and J are TRBV28 and TRBJ2-2; 13 bases align to TRBD2. Germline CDR1 reads MDHEN; CDR2 reads SYDVKM. The J segment lost 5 bases and the V segment lost 5 bases, leaving 2 bases of the junction unmatched. This CDR3 spans 15 amino acids.

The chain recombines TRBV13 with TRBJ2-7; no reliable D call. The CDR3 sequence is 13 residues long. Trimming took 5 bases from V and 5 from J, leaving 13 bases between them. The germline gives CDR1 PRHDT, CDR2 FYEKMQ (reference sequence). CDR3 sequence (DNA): TGTGCCAGCAGCCCTTGGACCCAGCACGAGCAGTACTTC. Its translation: CASSPWTQHEQYF.

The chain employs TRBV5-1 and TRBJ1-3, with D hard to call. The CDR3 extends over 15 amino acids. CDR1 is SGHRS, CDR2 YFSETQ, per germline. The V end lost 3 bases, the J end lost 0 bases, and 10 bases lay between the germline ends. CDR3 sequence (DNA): TGCGCCAGCAGCTCCGGAGCGGACTCTGGAAACACCATATATTTT. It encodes CASSSGADSGNTIYF. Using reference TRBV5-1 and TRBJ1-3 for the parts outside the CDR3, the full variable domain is KAGVTQTPRYLIKTRGQQVTLSCSPISGHRSVSWYQQTPGQGLQFLFEYFSETQRNKGNFPGRFSGRQFSNSRSEMNVSTLELGDSALYLCASSSGADSGNTIYFGEGSWLTVV.

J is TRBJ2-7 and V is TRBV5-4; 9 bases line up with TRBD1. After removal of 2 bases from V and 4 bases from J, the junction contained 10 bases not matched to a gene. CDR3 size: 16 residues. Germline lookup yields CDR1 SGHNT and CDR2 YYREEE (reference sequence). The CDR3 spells CASSLLLGTGIYEQYF. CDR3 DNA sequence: TGTGCCAGCAGCTTATTGTTGGGGACAGGGATTTACGAGCAGTACTTC.

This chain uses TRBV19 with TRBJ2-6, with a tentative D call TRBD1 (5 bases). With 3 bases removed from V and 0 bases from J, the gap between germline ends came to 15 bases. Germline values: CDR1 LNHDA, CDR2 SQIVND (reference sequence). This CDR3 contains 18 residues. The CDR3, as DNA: TGTGCCAGTAGTATTGGGCAGGGCTCCCTCTCTGGGGCCAACGTCCTGACTTTC. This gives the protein CASSIGQGSLSGANVLTF.

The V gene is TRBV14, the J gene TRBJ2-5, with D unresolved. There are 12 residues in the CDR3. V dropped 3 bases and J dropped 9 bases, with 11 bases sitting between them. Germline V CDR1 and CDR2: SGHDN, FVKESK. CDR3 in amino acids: CASSQRNLAQYF. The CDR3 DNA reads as TGTGCCAGCAGCCAGCGTAATCTGGCCCAGTACTTC.

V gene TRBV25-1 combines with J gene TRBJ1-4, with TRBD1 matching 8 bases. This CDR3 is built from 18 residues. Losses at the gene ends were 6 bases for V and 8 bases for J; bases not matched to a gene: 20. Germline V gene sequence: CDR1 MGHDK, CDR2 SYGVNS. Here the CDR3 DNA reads TGTGCCAGCAGCACCCAGGACAGGGACCTTCAGGGGGAGGAAAAACTGTTTTTT. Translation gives CASSTQDRDLQGEEKLFF.

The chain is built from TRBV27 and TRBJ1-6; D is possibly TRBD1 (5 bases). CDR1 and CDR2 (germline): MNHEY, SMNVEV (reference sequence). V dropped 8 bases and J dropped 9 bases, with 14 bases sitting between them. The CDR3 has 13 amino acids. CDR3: CASGGTLGSPLHF. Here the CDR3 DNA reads TGTGCCAGCGGGGGGACGTTGGGTTCACCCCTCCACTTT.

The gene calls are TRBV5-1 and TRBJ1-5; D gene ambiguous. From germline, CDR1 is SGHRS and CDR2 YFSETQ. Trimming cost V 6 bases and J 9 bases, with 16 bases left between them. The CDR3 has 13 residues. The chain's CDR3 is CASTLDGSGPQHF. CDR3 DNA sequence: TGCGCCAGCACCCTAGACGGCAGCGGGCCCCAGCATTTT.

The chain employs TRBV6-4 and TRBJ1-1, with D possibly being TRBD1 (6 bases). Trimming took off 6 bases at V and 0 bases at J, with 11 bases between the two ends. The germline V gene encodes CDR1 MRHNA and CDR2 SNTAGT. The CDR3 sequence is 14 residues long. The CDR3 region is CASRSGTLNTEAFF. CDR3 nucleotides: TGTGCCAGCAGGAGTGGGACACTGAACACTGAAGCTTTCTTT.

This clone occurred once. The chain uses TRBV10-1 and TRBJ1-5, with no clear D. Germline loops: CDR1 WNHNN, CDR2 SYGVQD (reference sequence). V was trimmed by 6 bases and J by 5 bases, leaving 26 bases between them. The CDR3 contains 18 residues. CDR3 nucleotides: TGCGCCAGCAGCGTTGGAGGAACGGGTTACTCTCAGGATCAGCCCCAGCATTTT. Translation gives CASSVGGTGYSQDQPQHF.

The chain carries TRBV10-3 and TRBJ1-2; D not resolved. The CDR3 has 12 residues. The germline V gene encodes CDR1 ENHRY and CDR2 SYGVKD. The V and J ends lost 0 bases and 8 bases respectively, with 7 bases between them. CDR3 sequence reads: CAISESATGYTF. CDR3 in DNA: TGTGCCATCAGTGAGTCGGCCACAGGCTACACCTTC.

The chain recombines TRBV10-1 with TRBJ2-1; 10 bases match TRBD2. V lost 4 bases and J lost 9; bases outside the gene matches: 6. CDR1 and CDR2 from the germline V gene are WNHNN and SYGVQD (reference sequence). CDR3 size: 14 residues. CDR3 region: CASSVSGGAGEQFF. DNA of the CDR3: TGCGCCAGCAGTGTGAGCGGGGGGGCAGGTGAGCAGTTCTTC.

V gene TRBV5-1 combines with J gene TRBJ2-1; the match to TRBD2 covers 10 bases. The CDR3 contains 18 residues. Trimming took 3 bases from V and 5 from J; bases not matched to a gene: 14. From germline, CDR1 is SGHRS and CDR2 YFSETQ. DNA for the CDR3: TGCGCCAGCAGCTCCATAGCGGGAGGATTAGGGAAAAACAATGAGCAGTTCTTC. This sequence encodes CASSSIAGGLGKNNEQFF.

CDR3 coding DNA: TGTGCCAGCAGTCAGCAGGGCACAGATACGCAGTATTTT. It translates to CASSQQGTDTQYF. The V gene is TRBV2, the J gene TRBJ2-3; D remains unclear. This CDR3 has 13 amino acids. Trimming left V 5 bases short and J 1 base short, with 7 bases between. Germline V CDR1 and CDR2: SNHLY, FYNNEI.